The 9 T cell receptor beta chains below were found in one sample sequenced in a study of metastatic and nonmetastatic thyroid tumors. Nobody among the patients had been given any treatment before thyroid surgery. Using MiXCR, TCRdb reanalyzed the PCR reads. Of fewer than 45,000 clones in the sample, approximately 12% were seen once. The sample was blood. These receptors originate from a female donor with papillary thyroid cancer or a benign thyroid nodule (not recorded which). Some clones in this sample may be carry-over from other donors' samples.

In the case of this clone: This clone may be a read error of a much larger clone one base away. Different DNA sequences within this sample yield the same CDR3. The chain joins TRBV5-1 to TRBJ2-5; D ambiguous. The V gene lost 2 bases and the J gene lost 4 bases, with 15 bases spanning the gap. Germline CDR1 and CDR2: SGHRS and YFSETQ. CDR3 length: 15 amino acids. For the CDR3, the DNA is TGCGCCAGCAGCTTTTTGAAGGGTCCTCGAGAGACCCAGTACTTC. Its translation is CASSFLKGPRETQYF.

This clone was counted at least ten times. An end of the junction does not agree with germline; a read error may underlie this. This chain connects TRBV7-7 to TRBJ2-7, with D perhaps TRBD1 (5 bases). The CDR3 extends over 15 amino acids. Germline V lookup: CDR1 SSHAT, CDR2 FNYEAQ (reference sequence). As DNA, the CDR3 is TGTGCTAGCAGCTTAGGTAATGGGGCGAGCTACGAGCAGTACTTC. Its translation is CASSLGNGASYEQYF.

The chain joins TRBV5-1 to TRBJ2-1, with TRBD2 as a possible D gene (5 bases). Germline CDR1 is SGHRS and CDR2 is YFSETQ. The CDR3 loop spans 15 amino acids. V shed 0 bases and J shed 4 bases, with 11 bases lying between them. Here the CDR3 reads CASSLVSGGYNEQFF. The CDR3 DNA sequence: TGCGCCAGCAGCTTGGTATCAGGAGGATACAATGAGCAGTTCTTC.

This clone showed up many times. The V gene is TRBV7-9, the J gene TRBJ1-1; 11 nucleotides agree with TRBD1. The ends lost 5 bases at V and 5 bases at J; junction bases unmatched: 4. The CDR3 extends over 14 amino acids. The germline V gene encodes CDR1 SEHNR and CDR2 FQNEAQ (reference sequence). CDR3 in amino acids: CASSPGQGETEAFF. DNA of the CDR3: TGTGCCAGCAGCCCGGGACAGGGGGAAACTGAAGCTTTCTTT.

This clone occurred many times. The V call is TRBV10-2, the J call TRBJ2-7; the D gene could be TRBD1 or TRBD2 (5 bases each). The length of the CDR3 is 16 residues. Germline lookup yields CDR1 WSHSY and CDR2 SAAADI. Trimming took off 5 bases at V and 3 bases at J, with 20 bases between the two ends. CDR3 in DNA: TGCGCCAGCAGTTGGGGACCCGCGTTCGAGAACTACGAGCAGTACTTC. It encodes CASSWGPAFENYEQYF.

This clone occurred many times. The CDR3 DNA reads TGTGCCAGCAGCGTAGCACAAGGCGGGCATGGCTACACCTTC. Translation: CASSVAQGGHGYTF. This chain connects TRBV9 to TRBJ1-2, with D uncertain. Germline CDR1 and CDR2: SGDLS and YYNGEE. V was trimmed by 0 bases and J by 6 bases, leaving 12 bases between them. The CDR3 totals 14 residues.

The chain couples TRBV12-3 or TRBV12-4 to TRBJ2-7; 8 bases match TRBD2. J gave up 4 bases and V 3 bases, and 5 bases lay outside the gene matches. The CDR3 runs 14 residues. Written as DNA, the CDR3 is TGTGCCAGCAGTTTGAGAAGCGGGAGTTACGAGCAGTACTTC. It translates to CASSLRSGSYEQYF.

The table lists this clone with many counts. A read error may be the cause here, since a much bigger clone is one base away. The chain carries TRBV12-3 or TRBV12-4 and TRBJ2-1; the D call may be TRBD1 or TRBD2 (7 bases each). This CDR3 comprises 17 residues. In DNA, the CDR3 is TGTGCCAGCAGTTTAGCGAAAGGGGAGGGGGCCTACGATGAGCAGTTCTTC. Translated: CASSLAKGEGAYDEQFF.

The DNA of the CDR3 is TGTGCCATCAGTGATTCTTCCGGACTAGCGGGGGCCTACGAGCAGTACTTC. Amino acids: CAISDSSGLAGAYEQYF. The J gene is TRBJ2-7, the V gene TRBV10-3; 13 nucleotides match TRBD2. V was pared by 3 bases and J by 2 bases, with 7 bases of the junction left unmatched. Germline V lookup: CDR1 ENHRY, CDR2 SYGVKD. This CDR3 spans 17 amino acids.